This T cell receptor (beta chain) is drawn from a study of shared clonotypes between healthy human individuals. Background on the study: CD4 naive and CD4 memory each took three plates per donor, while CD8 naive took two and CD8 memory one.

This table comes from immunoSEQ multiplex PCR, and its TCRdb copy is limited to in-frame clones, with some not included. The sample consists of 2 million to 2.5 million clones, over 85% of them appearing once. Naive CD8 cells lacked CD45RO, underwent positive selection for CCR7 and left out terminally differentiated effector memory CD45RA+ cells. For this clone: Its antigen is undetermined.

Germline V lookup: CDR1 SGDLS, CDR2 YYNGEE. The CDR3 totals 16 residues. V was clipped by 4 bases and J by 0 bases, with 17 bases between them. Study-wide points: Donor clonotype sharing was expected to depend on sequencing depth. All-four-donor shared clonotypes had higher generation probabilities than non-shared clonotypes did.

This sequence joins TRBV9 and TRBJ2-7, with D perhaps assigned TRBD1 or TRBD2 (5 bases each). This clonotype was obtained from a man younger than 35 in good health. The specimen was naive CD8+ T cells sorted from blood. CDR3 bases: TGTGCCAGCAGCCCCCACGGGGCGGAAGGCTCCTACGAGCAGTACTTC. The encoded protein is CASSPHGAEGSYEQYF.